This entry features one TCR beta chain sequence. This record comes from a study of cytomegalovirus exposure and HLA in healthy donors. Profiled with immunoSEQ multiplex PCR; TCRdb holds only in-frame clones, not every one. This table has about 160,000 clones, just under 90% appearing once. A roughly 120-subject validation cohort, separate from the approximately 720-subject first cohort, supplied the donors. The origin of this receptor is a young woman in good health and CMV-seropositive. The sample was PBMCs.

The CDR3 here is CASSSSLAAGELFF. CDR3 nucleotide sequence: TGTGCCAGCAGCTCCTCCTTAGCCGCCGGGGAGCTGTTTTTT. The chain has TRBV7-2 and TRBJ2-2, with D uncertain. V lost 4 bases to trimming and J lost 6 bases, with 12 bases between them. The germline V gene encodes CDR1 SGHTA and CDR2 FQGNSA. The CDR3 runs 14 residues.